This TCR beta chain appears in the sequencing data of a study of OX40 agonist ivuxolimab in advanced cancers. This clone came up once. The CDR3 consists of 15 residues. CDR1 is MGHRA, CDR2 YSYEKL, per germline. V lost 6 bases and J 3 bases, leaving 17 bases between the germline ends. TCRdb's table, derived via immunoSEQ multiplex PCR, lists solely in-frame clones and lacks some. The table lists roughly 30,000 clones, about 90% of them singletons. The chain is built from TRBV4-1 and TRBJ1-1, with D hard to call. This TCR was recovered from an adult with an advanced solid tumor such as melanoma, head and neck, liver or kidney cancer. Here the sequenced sample was CD4+ or CD8+ T cells sorted from blood, taken in a trial of the OX40 agonist ivuxolimab. The CDR3 region is CASRLEPDAYTEAFF. Written as DNA, the CDR3 is TGCGCCAGCAGACTCGAACCGGATGCTTACACTGAAGCTTTCTTT.